This T cell receptor beta chain was identified in a study of T-cell reconstitution after alpha-beta-depleted transplantation in children (TCRdb year 2016). In the study overall: T-cell immune reconstitution after TCRalphabeta/CD19-depleted allogeneic hematopoietic cell transplantation in children was quantitatively tracked in the study by means of TCR repertoire profiling.

General conclusions and limits of the study: Apparently early alphabetaT-cell count recovery about two months after transplant reportedly relied on only several hundred rapidly expanded clones derived from non-depleted graft cells. Over the following months the frequencies of hyperexpanded clones went down, and after one year T-cell counts and TCRbeta diversity were mostly credited to newly produced T cells. In some patients, high TCRbeta diversity at day 60 was attributed to recipient T cells and intrathymic progenitors that had survived conditioning.

This clonotype has only a few counts. Which antigen it targets is not known. There are no base qualities to consult, and no much larger clone falls within one base. The treatment or condition label corresponds to: allogeneic hematopoietic cell transplantation with graft depleted of TCRalphabeta T cells and CD19 B cells. The children who served as transplant recipients had been given grafts of TCRalphabeta/CD19-depleted allogeneic hematopoietic cells. The method behind the library was PCR. For sequencing, an Illumina HiSeq 2500 was employed. Molecular barcoding was employed in the preparation of TCR libraries, with unique molecular identifiers being used to normalize TCRbeta repertoire quantification. In TCRdb, the public reads were trimmed at Q25 with fastp and aligned with MiXCR, with productive beta chains retained. Rows are combined by CDR3 protein, so each entry shows the most common genes and DNA. Recorded for this sample are about a million distinct CDR3 sequences; 25% to 35% of them occurred a single time. Clones ranked in the top ten supply around 30% of the sample.

Taken from the germline V gene, the CDR1 and CDR2 loops are KGHSH and LQKENI. V sheds 2 bases and J sheds 7 bases, leaving 18 bases between their ends. The CDR3 covers 16 residues, taking in both the cysteine and the phenylalanine. Only the CDR3 part of the read is kept: 48 bases, read in frame from the first base. The sequence came from a boy in the first two years of life who had a stem cell transplant for SCID, so the T cells may come from the graft donor. Sequences were derived from PBMCs, mostly from graft donor cells, sampled 360 days after TCRalphabeta/CD19-depleted stem cell transplant. This chain joins TRBV18 to TRBJ2-1, with the D gene too uncertain to name. The CDR3 in this case is CASSPVYTSARNEQFF. The sequenced DNA: TGTGCCAGCTCACCAGTTTACACCTCCGCACGGAATGAGCAGTTCTTC.